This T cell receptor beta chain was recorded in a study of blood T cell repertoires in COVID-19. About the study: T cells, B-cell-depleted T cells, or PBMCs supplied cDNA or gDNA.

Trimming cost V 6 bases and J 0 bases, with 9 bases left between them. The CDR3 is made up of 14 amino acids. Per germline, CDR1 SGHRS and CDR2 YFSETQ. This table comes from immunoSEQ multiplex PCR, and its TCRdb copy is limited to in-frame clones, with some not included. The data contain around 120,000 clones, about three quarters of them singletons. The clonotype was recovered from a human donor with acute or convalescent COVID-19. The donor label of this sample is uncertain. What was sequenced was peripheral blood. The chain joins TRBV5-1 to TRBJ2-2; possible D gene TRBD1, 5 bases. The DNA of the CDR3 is TGCGCCAGCAACGGACAAGCGAACACCGGGGAGCTGTTTTTT. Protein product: CASNGQANTGELFF.